Listed here are 20 T cell receptor beta chains from one sample, sequenced in a study of beta chain features in type 1 diabetes. cDNA synthesis used the whole RNA isolate, giving expressed TCRB sequences. Generated by immunoSEQ multiplex PCR, the TCRdb table keeps only in-frame clones and is missing some. The sample yields under 300,000 clones, 27% seen once. What was sequenced was central memory CD4+ T cells from blood. Every receptor here comes from a young man in good health.

This clone was seen a handful of times. The V and J genes are TRBV28 and TRBJ2-5, with D unresolved. With 3 bases removed from V and 5 bases from J, the gap between germline ends came to 10 bases. Germline lookup yields CDR1 MDHEN and CDR2 SYDVKM. The CDR3 length is 13 residues. The CDR3 region has the DNA TGTGCCAGCAGTTTTGGCATTGCGGAGACCCAGTACTTC. Encoded protein: CASSFGIAETQYF.

The J gene is TRBJ2-1, the V gene TRBV7-9; the D is unclear. CDR3 length: 12 amino acids. The V end was cut by 5 bases, the J end by 5 bases, with 7 bases between. CDR1 and CDR2 from the germline V gene are SEHNR and FQNEAQ (reference sequence). CDR3 protein: CASSPMNNEQFF. The DNA for the CDR3 is TGTGCCAGCAGCCCTATGAACAATGAGCAGTTCTTC.

The genes are TRBV7-6 and TRBJ1-1; D perhaps matches TRBD1 (6 bases). In germline, CDR1 is SGHVS, CDR2 FNYEAQ. This CDR3 is 15 amino acids long. V lost 2 bases to trimming and J lost 1 base, with 11 bases between them. The CDR3 loop is CASSLLGATNTEAFF. The CDR3 DNA is TGTGCCAGCAGCTTATTGGGGGCTACGAACACTGAAGCTTTCTTT. Drawing the rest from reference TRBV7-6 and TRBJ1-1, the complete variable domain is GAGVSQSPRYKVTKRGQDVALRCDPISGHVSLYWYRQALGQGPEFLTYFNYEAQQDKSGLPNDRFSAERPEGSISTLTIQRTEQRDSAMYRCASSLLGATNTEAFFGQGTRLTVV.

This clone appeared many times. The V and J genes are TRBV29-1 and TRBJ2-1; 14 bases match TRBD2. This CDR3 contains 15 residues. With 6 bases clipped from V and 4 bases from J, the junction kept 5 bases outside the gene matches. Germline-derived CDR1 and CDR2 are SQVTM and ANQGSEA. This CDR3 reads CSVGTSGSAYNEQFF. Written as DNA, the CDR3 is TGCAGCGTCGGGACTAGCGGGAGCGCTTACAATGAGCAGTTCTTC.

The rearrangement uses TRBV4-3 and TRBJ2-2, with D possibly matching TRBD1 (6 bases). V was clipped by 1 base and J by 1 base, with 10 bases between them. CDR1 LGHNA and CDR2 YSLEER come from the germline V gene. The CDR3 has 16 amino acids. CDR3 in amino acids: CASSQVTGLNTGELFF. The DNA of the CDR3 is TGCGCCAGCAGCCAAGTTACAGGGCTGAACACCGGGGAGCTGTTTTTT.

The chain's CDR3 is CASSSAGRGASNEQFF. The DNA of the CDR3 is TGTGCCAGCAGCTCGGCGGGGCGGGGGGCGTCCAATGAGCAGTTCTTC. The chain combines TRBV5-4 with TRBJ2-1; 8 bases fit TRBD2. V was clipped by 3 bases and J by 6 bases; unmatched bases: 11. CDR1 and CDR2 from the germline V gene are SGHNT and YYREEE (reference sequence). This CDR3 contains 16 residues.

This clone was counted between two and nine times. V gene TRBV30 combines with J gene TRBJ2-5; the match to TRBD1 covers 7 bases. The CDR3 totals 15 residues. Germline trimming cut 1 base from V and 2 bases from J; bases unmatched to any gene: 7. Germline V lookup: CDR1 GTSNPN, CDR2 SVGIG (reference sequence). The DNA of the CDR3 is TGTGCCTGGAGTGCCACAGGGGCGACTCAAGAGACCCAGTACTTC. Protein: CAWSATGATQETQYF.

The CDR3 DNA is TGTGCCAGCAGCCAGAGCCGAAACACAGATACGCAGTATTTT. The encoded protein is CASSQSRNTDTQYF. The chain is built from TRBV7-9 and TRBJ2-3; D is ambiguous. The germline gives CDR1 SEHNR, CDR2 FQNEAQ (reference sequence). Trimming removed 5 bases from V and 2 bases from J, with 11 bases in between. The CDR3 has 14 residues.

This clone was counted between two and nine times. The rearrangement uses TRBV6-6 and TRBJ1-4; 7 nucleotides match TRBD1. CDR1 MNHNY and CDR2 SVGAGI come from the germline V gene (reference sequence). The CDR3 length is 16 residues. V trimming: 7 bases; J trimming: 1 base; junction bases outside the gene matches: 9. Written as DNA, the CDR3 is TGTGCCAGCAACGACAGAGGGGGCAAAACTAATGAAAAACTGTTTTTT. As protein: CASNDRGGKTNEKLFF.

This clone was seen a handful of times. The chain carries TRBV14 and TRBJ2-5; D not resolved. The CDR3 totals 14 residues. Germline loops: CDR1 SGHDN, CDR2 FVKESK. Trimming removed 5 bases from V and 2 bases from J, with 12 bases in between. For the CDR3, the DNA is TGTGCCAGCAGCTTCCTCGGCCAGCAAGAGACCCAGTACTTC. This codes for CASSFLGQQETQYF.

As DNA, the CDR3 is TGTGCCAGCAGCCCAACAGTGAACTATGGCTACACCTTC. Amino acids: CASSPTVNYGYTF. The V and J genes are TRBV14 and TRBJ1-2, with D hard to call. The CDR3 sequence is 13 residues long. Trimming stripped 4 bases from V and 2 bases from J, with 8 bases between. CDR1 is SGHDN, CDR2 FVKESK, per germline.

The chain combines TRBV9 with TRBJ1-2; unclear D gene. This CDR3 is 11 amino acids long. Germline-derived CDR1 and CDR2 are SGDLS and YYNGEE. Trimming pared 4 bases from V and 9 bases from J, leaving 10 bases between. The CDR3 protein is CASSYRNSYTF. CDR3 bases: TGTGCCAGCAGCTATAGGAATAGCTACACCTTC.

A few counts support this clone. This rearrangement joins TRBV4-3 to TRBJ2-3; 8 nucleotides agree with TRBD2. This CDR3 is built from 13 residues. J lost 8 bases, V lost 0 bases, and 1 base had no gene match. Germline V lookup: CDR1 LGHNA, CDR2 YSLEER. The CDR3 region is CASSQEREATQYF. The CDR3, as DNA: TGCGCCAGCAGCCAAGAGCGGGAGGCTACGCAGTATTTT.

The chain carries TRBV27 and TRBJ2-3; D tentatively fits TRBD1 or TRBD2 (5 bases each). V was shortened by 6 bases and J by 2 bases, with 12 bases between the two germline ends. Germline assignment: CDR1 MNHEY and CDR2 SMNVEV (reference sequence). This CDR3 has 14 residues. The CDR3 region has the DNA TGTGCCAGCAGCTTTGGGGGAGCCACAGATACGCAGTATTTT. Translation: CASSFGGATDTQYF.

The rearrangement uses TRBV7-2 and TRBJ1-1; 11 bases agree with TRBD1. In germline, CDR1 is SGHTA, CDR2 FQGNSA. This CDR3 spans 15 amino acids. After removal of 5 bases from V and 6 bases from J, the junction contained 8 bases not matched to a gene. CDR3 protein: CASSRGTGGVSEAFF. CDR3 bases: TGTGCCAGCAGCCGCGGGACAGGGGGAGTGTCTGAAGCTTTCTTT.

This chain links TRBV7-9 with TRBJ2-5; maybe TRBD2 (6 bases). V was pared by 3 bases and J by 4 bases, with 12 bases between. The CDR3 spans 14 residues. In germline, CDR1 is SEHNR, CDR2 FQNEAQ (reference sequence). CDR3 bases: TGTGCCAGCAGCTTGACTAGTGGTGCAGAGACCCAGTACTTC. Translation gives CASSLTSGAETQYF.

This clone was seen a few times. The gene calls are TRBV19 and TRBJ2-1; TRBD1 is a possible D gene (6 bases). The CDR3 has 14 amino acids. The germline CDR1 and CDR2 sequences are LNHDA and SQIVND (reference sequence). V was pared by 3 bases and J by 6 bases, with 12 bases between. The CDR3 sequence: CASSMNREINEQFF. CDR3 bases: TGTGCCAGTAGTATGAACAGGGAAATCAATGAGCAGTTCTTC.

The chain has TRBV14 and TRBJ2-3, with TRBD1 matching 8 bases. The CDR3 has 14 amino acids. The J segment lost 10 bases and the V segment lost 2 bases, leaving 8 bases of the junction unmatched. The germline CDR1 and CDR2 sequences are SGHDN and FVKESK. The CDR3 reads CASSQQGAQGSQYF. CDR3 DNA sequence: TGTGCCAGCAGCCAACAGGGGGCCCAGGGTTCGCAGTATTTT.

This clone was observed a handful of times. The genes are TRBV5-4 and TRBJ2-5, with 9 bases lining up with TRBD2. With V trimmed by 4 bases and J by 4 bases, 11 bases remained unmatched. This CDR3 is 16 amino acids long. Germline V gene lookup returns CDR1 SGHNT and CDR2 YYREEE (reference sequence). The CDR3, as DNA: TGTGCCAGCAGCCAACACCCTAGCGGGATCGGAGAGACCCAGTACTTC. This sequence encodes CASSQHPSGIGETQYF.

The chain recombines TRBV10-3 with TRBJ2-1; D unresolved. The V end was cut by 3 bases, the J end by 2 bases, with 8 bases between. Looked up from germline, CDR1 is ENHRY and CDR2 is SYGVKD. The CDR3 runs to 14 residues. The CDR3 coding sequence is TGTGCCATCAGTGAAAGTCCTACCTACAATGAGCAGTTCTTC. Protein: CAISESPTYNEQFF.